The clone carrying this TCR beta chain was seen more than once but under ten times. The antigen is not known. Each cDNA held unique molecular identifiers, and template switching gave it a universal primer site. TCRdb reprocessed the 5' RACE reads via MiXCR and lists one record per CDR3 protein. The repertoire holds approximately 490,000 distinct CDR3 sequences, with 20% to 25% as singletons. The sample is drawn from a study of identical twins. Findings of the study overall: High-abundance cord blood beta clonotypes had fewer insertions; memory repertoires showed none. Twin-shared out-of-frame alpha sequences showed excess low generation probability. Zero-insertion analyses were open to partial confounding by invariant MAIT and iNKT cells.

Trimming left V 1 base short and J 2 bases short, with 11 bases between. This CDR3 region has 16 residues. The sample was also reused in another study, on yellow fever vaccine responses in identical twins.

The TCR originated in a woman between 18 and 29 years old in good health. V usage is TRBV12-3 or TRBV12-4 and J usage is TRBJ2-2, with D possibly being TRBD1 or TRBD2 (5 bases each). Sequences were obtained from CD4+ T cells sorted from blood. CDR3 nucleotide sequence: TGTGCCAGCAGTTTAGATGGGACGGCAAACACCGGGGAGCTGTTTTTT. Translating it yields CASSLDGTANTGELFF.